Listed below are T cell receptor beta chains from one sample, sequenced in a study of cytomegalovirus exposure and HLA in healthy donors. Produced via immunoSEQ multiplex PCR; TCRdb's table is partial and in-frame only. The repertoire holds 130,000 to 150,000 clones, 80% to 95% seen once, with about 0.65% in the top ten. Sample: PBMCs. These receptors came from a man younger than 30 in good health and CMV-seronegative. The CDR3 runs from the conserved cysteine through the conserved F or W. A D gene is named only where the DNA matches it firmly.

d_call | j_call | v_call | cdr3_aa | cdr3_nt
NA | TRBJ2-3 | TRBV7-3 | CASSLGRGGTDTQYF | TGTGCCAGCAGCTTAGGGCGGGGAGGCACAGATACGCAGTATTTT
TRBD1 | TRBJ1-6 | TRBV6-1 | CASSEAPGDRNSPLHF | TGTGCCAGCAGTGAAGCACCCGGGGACAGGAATTCACCCCTCCACTTT
TRBD2 | TRBJ2-7 | TRBV9 | CASSVTGREQYF | TGTGCCAGCAGCGTCACCGGGAGGGAGCAGTACTTC
TRBD1 | TRBJ2-2 | TRBV5-6 | CASSSNRGRYTGELFF | TGTGCCAGCAGCTCTAACAGGGGACGGTACACCGGGGAGCTGTTTTTT
TRBD1 | TRBJ1-2 | TRBV29-1 | CSALGPAKNRRTGSGYTF | TGCAGCGCGCTTGGCCCCGCCAAGAACCGTAGGACAGGGTCTGGCTACACCTTC
NA | TRBJ1-1 | TRBV15 | CATSRDFRTFF | TGTGCCACCAGCAGAGACTTCAGAACTTTCTTT
TRBD2 | TRBJ2-3 | TRBV10-3 | CAISDGLAGGPDTQYF | TGTGCCATCAGTGACGGACTAGCGGGAGGTCCAGATACGCAGTATTTT
NA | TRBJ2-4 | TRBV4-1 | CASSHPGTTKNIQYF | TGCGCCAGCAGCCACCCCGGGACAACCAAAAACATTCAGTACTTC
TRBD1 | TRBJ2-3 | TRBV19 | CASSIVHGTGWTQYF | TGTGCCAGTAGTATAGTACACGGGACAGGGTGGACGCAGTATTTT
TRBD1 | TRBJ2-7 | TRBV7-2 | CASSWDRGSYEQYF | TGTGCCAGCAGCTGGGACAGGGGCTCCTACGAGCAGTACTTC